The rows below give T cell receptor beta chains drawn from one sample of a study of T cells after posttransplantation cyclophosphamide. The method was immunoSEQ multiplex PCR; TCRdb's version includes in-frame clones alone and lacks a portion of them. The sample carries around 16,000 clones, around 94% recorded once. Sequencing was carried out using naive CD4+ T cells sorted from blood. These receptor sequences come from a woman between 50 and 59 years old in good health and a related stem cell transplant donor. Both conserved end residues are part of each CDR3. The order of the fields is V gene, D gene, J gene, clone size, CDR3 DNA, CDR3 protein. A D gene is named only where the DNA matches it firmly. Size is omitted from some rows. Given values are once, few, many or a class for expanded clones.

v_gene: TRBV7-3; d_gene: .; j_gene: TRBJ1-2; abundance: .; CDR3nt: TGTGCCAGCAGCTTAAGGGGCAGGGTGTTGGATGGCTACACCTTC; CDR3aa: CASSLRGRVLDGYTF
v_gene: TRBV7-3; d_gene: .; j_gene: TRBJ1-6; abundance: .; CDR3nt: TGTGCCAGCAGCTTAAGCGGCAGCTCCTATAATTCACCCCTCCACTTT; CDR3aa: CASSLSGSSYNSPLHF
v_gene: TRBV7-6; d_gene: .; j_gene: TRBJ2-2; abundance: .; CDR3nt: TGTGCCAGCAGCTTCACACTAGCCGGGGAGCTGTTTTTT; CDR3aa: CASSFTLAGELFF
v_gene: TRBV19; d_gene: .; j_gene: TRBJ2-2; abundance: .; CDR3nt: TGTGCCAGCGCCGAGGGGGGGGCGAACACCGGGGAGCTGTTTTTT; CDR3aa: CASAEGGANTGELFF
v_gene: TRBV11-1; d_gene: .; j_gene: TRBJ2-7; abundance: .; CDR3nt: TGTGCCAGCAGCTTAGGGTCCTACGCCCACGAGCAGTACTTC; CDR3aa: CASSLGSYAHEQYF
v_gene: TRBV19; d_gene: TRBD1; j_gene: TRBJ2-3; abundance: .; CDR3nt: TGTGCCAGTAGACTGACCTCGGGACAGGGAACAGATACGCAGTATTTT; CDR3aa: CASRLTSGQGTDTQYF
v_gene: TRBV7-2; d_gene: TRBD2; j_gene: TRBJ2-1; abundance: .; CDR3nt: TGTGCCAGCAGCCCCACTAGCGGGAGGGCATTTGATGAGCAGTTCTTC; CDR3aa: CASSPTSGRAFDEQFF
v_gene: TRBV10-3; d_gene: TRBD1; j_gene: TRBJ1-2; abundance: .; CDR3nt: TGTGCCATCAGTTTGACAGGGGACTATGGCTACACCTTC; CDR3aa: CAISLTGDYGYTF
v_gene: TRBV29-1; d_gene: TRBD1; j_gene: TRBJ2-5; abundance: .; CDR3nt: TGCAGCGTCTCCAGACAGGGGGGGGAGACCCAGTACTTC; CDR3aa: CSVSRQGGETQYF
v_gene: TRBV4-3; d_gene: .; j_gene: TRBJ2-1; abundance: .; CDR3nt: TGCGCCAGCAGCCAGCTATACAATGAGCAGTTCTTC; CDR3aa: CASSQLYNEQFF
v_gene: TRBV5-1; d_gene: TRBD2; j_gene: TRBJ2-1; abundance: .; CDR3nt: TGCGCCAGCAGCTTGTGGAGCGGGAGGGCCAGCTACAATGAGCAGTTCTTC; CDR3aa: CASSLWSGRASYNEQFF
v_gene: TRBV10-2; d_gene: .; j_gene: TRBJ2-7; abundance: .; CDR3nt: TGCGCCAGCAGTGAGAGGAGTTTCTCCTACGAGCAGTACTTC; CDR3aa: CASSERSFSYEQYF
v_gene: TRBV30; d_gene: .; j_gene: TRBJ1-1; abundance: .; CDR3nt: TGTGCCTGGAGTGTACGTAGGAGAAACACTGAAGCTTTCTTT; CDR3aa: CAWSVRRRNTEAFF
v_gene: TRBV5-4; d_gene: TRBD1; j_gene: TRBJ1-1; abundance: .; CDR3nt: TGTGCCAGCAGCCGACAGGGACCGAACACTGAAGCTTTCTTT; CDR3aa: CASSRQGPNTEAFF
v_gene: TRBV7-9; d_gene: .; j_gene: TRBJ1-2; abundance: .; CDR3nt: TGTGCCAGCGAACTTGGACAGCAGGCCTATGGCTACACCTTC; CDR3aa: CASELGQQAYGYTF
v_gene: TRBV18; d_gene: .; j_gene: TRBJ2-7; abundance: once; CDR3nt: TGTGCCAGCTCACCCCGACAGATACCAGCCTCCTACGAGCAGTACTTC; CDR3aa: CASSPRQIPASYEQYF
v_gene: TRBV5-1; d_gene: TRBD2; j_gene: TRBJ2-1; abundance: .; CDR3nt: TGCGCCAGCAGCATACTGACTAGCGGAAACAATGAGCAGTTCTTC; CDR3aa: CASSILTSGNNEQFF
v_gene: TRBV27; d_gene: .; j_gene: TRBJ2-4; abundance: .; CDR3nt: TGTGCCAGCAGCCCTGGGGGAGGAAGCATTCAGTACTTC; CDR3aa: CASSPGGGSIQYF
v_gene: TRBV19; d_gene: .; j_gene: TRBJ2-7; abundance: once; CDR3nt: TGTGCCAGTAGTACGACGACTAGGGCCGAGCAGTACTTC; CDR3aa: CASSTTTRAEQYF
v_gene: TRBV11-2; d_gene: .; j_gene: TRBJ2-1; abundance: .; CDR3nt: TGTGCCAGCAGGTCACTAGCAGGAATCTACAATGAGCAGTTCTTC; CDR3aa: CASRSLAGIYNEQFF
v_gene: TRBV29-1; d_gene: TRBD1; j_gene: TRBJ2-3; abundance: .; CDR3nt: TGCAGCGTTGTAAGGAGGACAGGGGCCGGGGATACGCAGTATTTT; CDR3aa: CSVVRRTGAGDTQYF
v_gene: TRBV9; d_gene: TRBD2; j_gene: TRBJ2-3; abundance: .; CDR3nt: TGTGCCAGCAGCGTAACTAGCGGGAGATCTTTAGATACGCAGTATTTT; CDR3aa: CASSVTSGRSLDTQYF
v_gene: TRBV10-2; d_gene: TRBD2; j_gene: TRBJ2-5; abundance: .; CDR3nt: TGCGCCAGCAGTACCGGGACTAGCCCGGAGACCCAGTACTTC; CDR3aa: CASSTGTSPETQYF
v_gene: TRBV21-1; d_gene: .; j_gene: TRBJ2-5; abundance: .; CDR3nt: TGTGCCAGCAGCAAAGTTGGTCCAACAGCCCAGTACTTC; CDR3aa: CASSKVGPTAQYF
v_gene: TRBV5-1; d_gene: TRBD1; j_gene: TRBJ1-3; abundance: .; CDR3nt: TGCGCCAGCAGCTTGGACCCGGGACAGGTATCTGGAAACACCATATATTTT; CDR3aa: CASSLDPGQVSGNTIYF